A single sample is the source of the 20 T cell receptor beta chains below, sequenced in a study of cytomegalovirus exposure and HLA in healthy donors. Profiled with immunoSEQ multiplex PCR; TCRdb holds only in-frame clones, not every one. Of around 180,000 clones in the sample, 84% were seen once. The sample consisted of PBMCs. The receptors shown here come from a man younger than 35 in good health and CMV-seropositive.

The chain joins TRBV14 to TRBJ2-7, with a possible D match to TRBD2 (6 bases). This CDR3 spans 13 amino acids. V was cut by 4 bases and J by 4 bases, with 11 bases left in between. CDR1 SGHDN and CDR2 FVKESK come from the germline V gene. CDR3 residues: CASSPTSRYEQYF. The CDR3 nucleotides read TGTGCCAGCAGCCCGACTAGTCGATACGAGCAGTACTTC. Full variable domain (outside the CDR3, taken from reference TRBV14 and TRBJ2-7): EAGVTQFPSHSVIEKGQTVTLRCDPISGHDNLYWYRRVMGKEIKFLLHFVKESKQDESGMPNNRFLAERTGGTYSTLKVQPAELEDSGVYFCASSPTSRYEQYFGPGTRLTVT.

CDR3 sequence (DNA): TGTGCCAGCAGCTTGGAACCGGGAAGTGACGAGCAGTTCTTC. As protein: CASSLEPGSDEQFF. The gene calls are TRBV5-4 and TRBJ2-1, with TRBD2 as a possible D gene (5 bases). Germline-derived CDR1 and CDR2 are SGHNT and YYREEE (reference sequence). Trimming shortened V by 0 bases and J by 10 bases, and 14 bases separated the two germline ends. This CDR3 has 14 amino acids.

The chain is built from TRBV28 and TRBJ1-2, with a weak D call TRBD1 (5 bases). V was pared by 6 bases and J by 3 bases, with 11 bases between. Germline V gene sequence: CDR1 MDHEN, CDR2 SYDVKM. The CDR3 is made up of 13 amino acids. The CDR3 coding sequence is TGTGCCAGCAGGGTCACGGGGGACTATGGCTACACCTTC. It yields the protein CASRVTGDYGYTF.

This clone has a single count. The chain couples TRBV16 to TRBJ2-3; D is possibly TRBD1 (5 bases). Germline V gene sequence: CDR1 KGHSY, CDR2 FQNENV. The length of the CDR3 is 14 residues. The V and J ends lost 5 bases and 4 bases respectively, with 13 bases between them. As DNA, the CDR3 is TGTGCCAGCAGCAAACCCGACAGATCAGATACGCAGTATTTT. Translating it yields CASSKPDRSDTQYF. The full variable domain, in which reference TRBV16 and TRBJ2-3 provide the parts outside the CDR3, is GEEVAQTPKHLVRGEGQKAKLYCAPIKGHSYVFWYQQVLKNEFKFLISFQNENVFDETGMPKERFSAKCLPNSPCSLEIQATKLEDSAVYFCASSKPDRSDTQYFGPGTRLTVL.

Here the CDR3 DNA reads TGTGCCAGCAGTTACCTGCGGACAGGGGCAGATACGCAGTATTTT. Its protein product is CASSYLRTGADTQYF. V gene TRBV6-6 combines with J gene TRBJ2-3, with TRBD1 matching over 9 bases. The trim removed 2 bases at V and 4 bases at J, leaving 4 bases unmatched. This CDR3 spans 15 amino acids. The germline CDR1 and CDR2 sequences are MNHNY and SVGAGI (reference sequence).

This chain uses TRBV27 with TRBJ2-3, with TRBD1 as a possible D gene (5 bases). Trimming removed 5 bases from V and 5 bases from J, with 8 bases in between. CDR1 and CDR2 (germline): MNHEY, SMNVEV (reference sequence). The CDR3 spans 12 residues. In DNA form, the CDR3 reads TGTGCCAGCAGTCCCCAGGGAGATACGCAGTATTTT. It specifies CASSPQGDTQYF.

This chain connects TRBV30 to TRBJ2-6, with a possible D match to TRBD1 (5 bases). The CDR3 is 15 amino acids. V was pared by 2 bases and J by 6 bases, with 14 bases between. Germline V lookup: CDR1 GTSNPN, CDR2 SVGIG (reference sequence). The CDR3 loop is CAWSKRQPKANVLTF. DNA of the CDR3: TGTGCCTGGAGTAAAAGACAGCCCAAGGCCAACGTCCTGACTTTC.

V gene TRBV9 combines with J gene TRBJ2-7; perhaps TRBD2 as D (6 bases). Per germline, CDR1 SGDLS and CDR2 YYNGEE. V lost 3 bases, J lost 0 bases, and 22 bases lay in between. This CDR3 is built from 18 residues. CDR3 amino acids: CASSGRLEEGRSSYEQYF. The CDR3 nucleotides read TGTGCCAGCAGCGGCCGTCTTGAGGAGGGTAGAAGCTCCTACGAGCAGTACTTC.

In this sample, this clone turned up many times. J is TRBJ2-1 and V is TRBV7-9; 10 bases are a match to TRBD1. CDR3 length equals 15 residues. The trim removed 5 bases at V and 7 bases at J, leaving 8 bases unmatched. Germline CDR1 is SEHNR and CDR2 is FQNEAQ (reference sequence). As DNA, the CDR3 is TGTGCCAGCAGCACCCGGGACAGGGGAAAAAATGAGCAGTTCTTC. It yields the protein CASSTRDRGKNEQFF.

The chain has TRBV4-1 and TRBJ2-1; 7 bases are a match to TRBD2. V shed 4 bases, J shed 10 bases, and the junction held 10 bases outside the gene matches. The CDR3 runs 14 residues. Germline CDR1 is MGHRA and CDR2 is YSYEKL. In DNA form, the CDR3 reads TGCGCCAGCAGCCTAGAGGCGGGAGTCGGGGAGCAGTTCTTC. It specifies CASSLEAGVGEQFF.

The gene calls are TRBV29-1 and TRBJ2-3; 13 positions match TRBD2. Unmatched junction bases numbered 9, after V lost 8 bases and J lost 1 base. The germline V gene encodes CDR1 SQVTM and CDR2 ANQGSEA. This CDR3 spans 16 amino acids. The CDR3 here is CSSSYGLAGGTDTQYF. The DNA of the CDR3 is TGCAGCTCCTCCTATGGACTAGCGGGAGGCACAGATACGCAGTATTTT.

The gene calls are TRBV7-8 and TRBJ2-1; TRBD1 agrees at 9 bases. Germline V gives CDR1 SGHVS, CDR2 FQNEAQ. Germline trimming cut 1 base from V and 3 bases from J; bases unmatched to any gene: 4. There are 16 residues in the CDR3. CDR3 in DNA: TGTGCCAGCAGCTTAGAACCGGGACAGGGCTACAATGAGCAGTTCTTC. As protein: CASSLEPGQGYNEQFF. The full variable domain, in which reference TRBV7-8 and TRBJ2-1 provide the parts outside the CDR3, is GAGVSQSPRYKVAKRGQDVALRCDPISGHVSLFWYQQALGQGPEFLTYFQNEAQLDKSGLPSDRFFAERPEGSVSTLKIQRTQQEDSAVYLCASSLEPGQGYNEQFFGPGTRLTVL.

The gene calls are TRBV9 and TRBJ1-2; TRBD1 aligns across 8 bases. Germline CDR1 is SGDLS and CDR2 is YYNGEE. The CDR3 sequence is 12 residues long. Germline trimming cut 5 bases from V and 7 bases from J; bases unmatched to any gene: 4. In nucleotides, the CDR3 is TGTGCCAGCAGTTCCACAGGGGGTGGCTACACCTTC. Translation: CASSSTGGGYTF.

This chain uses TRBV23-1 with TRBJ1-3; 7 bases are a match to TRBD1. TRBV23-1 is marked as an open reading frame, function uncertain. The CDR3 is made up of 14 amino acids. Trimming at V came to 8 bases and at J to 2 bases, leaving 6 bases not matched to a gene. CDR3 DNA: TGCGCCAGCGGAACAGGGGCTCCTGGAAACACCATATATTTT. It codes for CASGTGAPGNTIYF.

The CDR3 region has the DNA TGCAGCGGAAGGACTAGCGGAATGAACACCGGGGAGCTGTTTTTT. This gives the protein CSGRTSGMNTGELFF. The chain links TRBV29-1 to TRBJ2-2; 10 nucleotides match TRBD2. After removal of 7 bases from V and 1 base from J, the junction contained 6 bases not matched to a gene. Germline loops: CDR1 SQVTM, CDR2 ANQGSEA. This CDR3 comprises 15 residues.

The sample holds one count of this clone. CDR3 region: CASSPEAGTGLYEQYF. In DNA, the CDR3 is TGTGCCAGCTCACCAGAGGCCGGGACAGGGCTCTACGAGCAGTACTTC. The chain couples TRBV18 to TRBJ2-7; 9 bases are shared with TRBD1. V gave up 2 bases and J gave up 3 bases; unmatched junction bases: 8. CDR1 is KGHSH and CDR2 is LQKENI in the germline V gene. The CDR3 is 16 amino acids.

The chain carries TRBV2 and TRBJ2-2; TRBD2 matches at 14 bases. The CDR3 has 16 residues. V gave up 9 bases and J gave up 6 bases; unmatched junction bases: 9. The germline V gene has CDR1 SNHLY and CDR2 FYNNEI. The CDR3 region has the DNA TGTGCCAGTTCGACTAGCGGGAGGGCCGGCGCCGGGGAGCTGTTTTTT. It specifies CASSTSGRAGAGELFF. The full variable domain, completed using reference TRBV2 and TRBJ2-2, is EPEVTQTPSHQVTQMGQEVILRCVPISNHLYFYWYRQILGQKVEFLVSFYNNEISEKSEIFDDQFSVERPDGSNFTLKIRSTKLEDSAMYFCASSTSGRAGAGELFFGEGSRLTVL.

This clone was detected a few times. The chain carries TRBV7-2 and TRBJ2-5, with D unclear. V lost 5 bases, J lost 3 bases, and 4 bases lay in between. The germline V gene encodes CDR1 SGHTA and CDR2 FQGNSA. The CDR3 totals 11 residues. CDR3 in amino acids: CASSQKETQYF. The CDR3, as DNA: TGTGCCAGCAGCCAAAAAGAGACCCAGTACTTC.

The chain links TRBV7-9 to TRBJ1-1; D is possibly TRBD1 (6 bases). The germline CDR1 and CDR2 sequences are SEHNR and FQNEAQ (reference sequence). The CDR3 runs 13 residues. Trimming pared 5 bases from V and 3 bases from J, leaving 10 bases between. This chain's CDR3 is CASSPPGDTEAFF. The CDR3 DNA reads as TGTGCCAGCAGCCCGCCAGGGGACACTGAAGCTTTCTTT.

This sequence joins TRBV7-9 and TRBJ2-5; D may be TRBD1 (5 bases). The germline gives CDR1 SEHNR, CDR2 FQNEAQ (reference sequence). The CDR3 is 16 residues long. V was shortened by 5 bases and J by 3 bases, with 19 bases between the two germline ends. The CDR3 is CASSSNQGFEEETQYF. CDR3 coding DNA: TGTGCCAGCAGCAGTAATCAGGGTTTCGAAGAAGAGACCCAGTACTTC. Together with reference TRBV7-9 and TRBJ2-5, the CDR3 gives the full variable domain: DTGVSQNPRHKITKRGQNVTFRCDPISEHNRLYWYRQTLGQGPEFLTYFQNEAQLEKSRLLSDRFSAERPKGSFSTLEIQRTEQGDSAMYLCASSSNQGFEEETQYFGPGTRLLVL.